The rows below give T cell receptor beta chains drawn from one sample of a study of blood T cell repertoires in COVID-19. TCRdb's table, derived via immunoSEQ multiplex PCR, lists solely in-frame clones and lacks some. The data contain 60,000 or so clones, 80% to 90% of them singletons. Input material: peripheral blood. All receptors derive from a man aged 60 to 75 with acute or convalescent COVID-19. Both conserved end residues are part of each CDR3.

j_gene	v_gene	len	CDR3aa
TRBJ1-2	TRBV7-9	12	CASRQGGYGYTF
TRBJ2-3	TRBV21-1	18	CASSPSSGREQVVDTQYF
TRBJ2-2	TRBV5-1	15	CASSLVRQGTGELFF
TRBJ1-4	TRBV11-2	16	CASSPRQGATNEKLFF
TRBJ2-5	TRBV9	15	CASSVSGSSPETQYF
TRBJ1-5	TRBV28	17	CASRTYAGFIGIQPQHF
TRBJ2-2	TRBV4-1	17	CASSQDKREVYTGELFF
TRBJ2-7	TRBV6-6	16	CASSYGLADITYEQYF
TRBJ1-5	TRBV6-4	13	CASALGPDQPQHF
TRBJ2-3	TRBV24-1	14	CATSEGLFTDTQYF
TRBJ1-1	TRBV5-1	14	CASSFREPITEAFF
TRBJ1-2	TRBV19	17	CASSIAPGSRANYGYTF
TRBJ2-2	TRBV7-8	15	CASSFDRVFAGELFF
TRBJ2-2	TRBV6-1	14	CASSEVGAGGKLFF
TRBJ1-2	TRBV7-9	13	CASSPTGNYGYTF
TRBJ2-7	TRBV9	14	CASNPSGGSYEQYF
TRBJ2-7	TRBV28	12	CASSTGGWEQYF
TRBJ2-1	TRBV5-8	16	CASSPDAGLAVGEQFF
TRBJ1-1	TRBV28	14	CASSLVQMNTEAFF
TRBJ1-1	TRBV5-1	13	CASSMGTSTEAFF
TRBJ2-5	TRBV5-1	15	CASSSGLAGQETQYF
TRBJ2-5	TRBV24-1	17	CATSDSGQGTLLKTQYF
TRBJ1-2	TRBV6-5	14	CASSASQENYGYTF
TRBJ2-1	TRBV5-4	16	CASSFLVPGQGNEQFF
TRBJ2-1	TRBV7-3	16	CASSLGSGYNYNEQFF
TRBJ2-1	TRBV11-2	15	CASSSLQRSYNEQFF
TRBJ1-6	TRBV7-9	15	CATRQLQGARSPLHF
TRBJ2-7	TRBV2	15	CASERTERLRYEQYF
TRBJ2-3	TRBV29-1	17	CSGKTGTSGWNTDTQYF
TRBJ2-1	TRBV2	14	CALERESSGNEQFF